Sequencing of this TCR beta chain was carried out in a study of shared clonotypes between healthy human individuals. The wider study: Each donor's CD4 naive and CD4 memory cells filled three plates apiece, CD8 naive two, and CD8 memory one.

Per the original data handling: Filtering of immunoSEQ junctional sequences could not match full-length read filtering. The data were produced by immunoSEQ multiplex PCR, yet TCRdb's version contains in-frame clones alone and is incomplete. The V and J calls and clone size were taken over from that table, and D and trimming were inferred from the DNA. Of more than 2 million clones in the sample, 85% to 95% were seen once. The germline V gene has CDR1 SGHRS and CDR2 YFSETQ. The CDR3 covers 14 residues. Losses at the gene ends were 0 bases for V and 7 bases for J; bases not matched to a gene: 4. A word on this clone: No antigen is known for it.

Overall study findings and caveats: Sampling used blood alone; tissue repertoires probably differ. Clonotypes shared by all four sorted-subset donors had higher generation probabilities than non-shared clonotypes.

This TCR was sampled from a man between 18 and 35 years old in good health. V is TRBV5-1 and J is TRBJ1-2; 9 bases map to TRBD1. Input material: naive CD4+ T cells sorted from blood. Sample subset: CD45RA+ positively selected. CDR3 amino acids: CASSLGQGVTGYTF. The CDR3, as DNA: TGCGCCAGCAGCTTGGGACAGGGGGTTACTGGCTACACCTTC. Complete variable domain (other parts from reference TRBV5-1 and TRBJ1-2): KAGVTQTPRYLIKTRGQQVTLSCSPISGHRSVSWYQQTPGQGLQFLFEYFSETQRNKGNFPGRFSGRQFSNSRSEMNVSTLELGDSALYLCASSLGQGVTGYTFGSGTRLTVV.